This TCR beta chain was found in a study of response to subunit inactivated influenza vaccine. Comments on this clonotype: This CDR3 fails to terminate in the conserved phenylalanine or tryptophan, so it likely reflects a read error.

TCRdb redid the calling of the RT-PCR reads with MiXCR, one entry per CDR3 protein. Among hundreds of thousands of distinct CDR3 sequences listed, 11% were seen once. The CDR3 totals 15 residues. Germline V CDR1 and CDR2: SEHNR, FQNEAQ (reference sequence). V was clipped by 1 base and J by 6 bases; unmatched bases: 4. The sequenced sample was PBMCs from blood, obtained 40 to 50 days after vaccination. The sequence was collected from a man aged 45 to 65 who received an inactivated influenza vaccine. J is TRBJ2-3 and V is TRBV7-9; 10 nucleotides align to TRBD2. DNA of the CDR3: TGTGCCAGCAGCTTAGTAGCGGGGGGCTTTGATACGCAGTATTAT. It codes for CASSLVAGGFDTQYY.